The 22 T cell receptor beta chains below come from one sample, sequenced in a study of cytomegalovirus exposure and HLA in healthy donors. Vbeta (60) and Jbeta (13) primers were used in the PCR. Data came from immunoSEQ multiplex PCR; TCRdb stores just in-frame clones and leaves some out. This sample carries 130,000 or so clones, 75% to 85% of them seen once, and the ten largest clones take about 2%. Sequencing used PBMCs. These receptor sequences come from a female donor in good health and CMV-seropositive.

This clone was detected a few times. The V call is TRBV28, the J call TRBJ2-1; D perhaps matches TRBD2 (5 bases). The CDR3 is made up of 16 amino acids. Per the germline V gene, CDR1 is MDHEN and CDR2 is SYDVKM. V gave up 5 bases and J gave up 9 bases, with 23 bases separating them. In nucleotides, the CDR3 is TGTGCCAGCAGTCCACCTCCTCGGGGTCTAATGGGTGAGCAGTTCTTC. Residues: CASSPPPRGLMGEQFF. The full variable domain, its missing parts supplied by reference TRBV28 and TRBJ2-1, is DVKVTQSSRYLVKRTGEKVFLECVQDMDHENMFWYRQDPGLGLRLIYFSYDVKMKEKGDIPEGYSVSREKKERFSLILESASTNQTSMYLCASSPPPRGLMGEQFFGPGTRLTVL.

The chain links TRBV28 to TRBJ2-2, with D possibly matching TRBD2 (6 bases). Between the trimmed V and J ends, which lost 6 bases and 0 bases, there was a span of 14 bases. The CDR3 spans 16 residues. Germline loops: CDR1 MDHEN, CDR2 SYDVKM. The CDR3: CASSHQPGANTGELFF. CDR3 sequence (DNA): TGTGCCAGCAGCCATCAGCCGGGAGCGAACACCGGGGAGCTGTTTTTT.

This chain joins TRBV4-2 and TRBJ2-1; 9 bases map to TRBD1. Per germline, CDR1 LGHNA and CDR2 YNFKEQ. The trim removed 6 bases at V and 7 bases at J, leaving 4 bases unmatched. CDR3 length: 13 residues. The CDR3 region is CASRRTGENEQFF. CDR3 coding DNA: TGTGCCAGCAGGCGGACAGGGGAAAATGAGCAGTTCTTC.

CDR3 amino acids: CASSLPGLANSGPPDTQYF. The CDR3, as DNA: TGTGCCAGCAGCTTACCGGGACTAGCAAATTCCGGTCCCCCAGATACGCAGTATTTT. The chain recombines TRBV7-9 with TRBJ2-3; TRBD2 agrees at 9 bases. Germline loops: CDR1 SEHNR, CDR2 FQNEAQ (reference sequence). The CDR3 runs 19 residues. V shed 2 bases, J shed 4 bases, and the junction held 16 bases outside the gene matches.

The V gene is TRBV6-6, the J gene TRBJ2-2; D ambiguous. This CDR3 is built from 14 residues. V lost 6 bases and J 3 bases, leaving 11 bases between the germline ends. Germline V gives CDR1 MNHNY, CDR2 SVGAGI (reference sequence). The CDR3 spells CASSQRRDTGELFF. CDR3 DNA: TGTGCCAGCAGCCAGCGAAGAGACACCGGGGAGCTGTTTTTT.

V and J are TRBV30 and TRBJ2-5, with TRBD1 identical over 7 bases. The J call is uncertain, as TRBJ2-7 better fits the DNA end. Germline CDR1 GTSNPN, CDR2 SVGIG (reference sequence). This CDR3 is 15 amino acids long. The DNA for the CDR3 is TGTGCCTGGAACCGGGGACAGAGAGTGGGCTACGAGCAGTACTTC. It translates to CAWNRGQRVGYEQYF.

This rearrangement joins TRBV7-9 to TRBJ2-5; no reliable D call. Per germline, CDR1 SEHNR and CDR2 FQNEAQ (reference sequence). The V end was cut by 1 base, the J end by 2 bases, with 8 bases between. The CDR3 is 14 amino acids. The CDR3 is CASSLGGSQETQYF. The CDR3 DNA sequence: TGTGCCAGCAGCTTAGGTGGCAGTCAAGAGACCCAGTACTTC.

The chain links TRBV29-1 to TRBJ2-7; perhaps TRBD2 as D (5 bases). Germline V CDR1 and CDR2: SQVTM, ANQGSEA. With 2 bases removed from V and 6 bases from J, the gap between germline ends came to 14 bases. The CDR3 is 13 amino acids. The CDR3 sequence is CSVERATGVEQYF. The CDR3 DNA reads TGCAGCGTTGAAAGAGCCACCGGGGTCGAGCAGTACTTC.

The chain is built from TRBV28 and TRBJ2-7, with 8 positions matching TRBD1. This CDR3 is 15 amino acids long. With 4 bases clipped from V and 0 bases from J, the junction kept 5 bases outside the gene matches. Looked up from germline, CDR1 is MDHEN and CDR2 is SYDVKM. Written as DNA, the CDR3 is TGTGCCAGCAGTTCTGGACAGGGAAGCTCCTACGAGCAGTACTTC. Translated, it gives CASSSGQGSSYEQYF. The full variable domain, with the rest looked up from reference TRBV28 and TRBJ2-7, is DVKVTQSSRYLVKRTGEKVFLECVQDMDHENMFWYRQDPGLGLRLIYFSYDVKMKEKGDIPEGYSVSREKKERFSLILESASTNQTSMYLCASSSGQGSSYEQYFGPGTRLTVT.

The chain recombines TRBV5-6 with TRBJ2-6; D possibly corresponds to TRBD1 (5 bases). V lost 5 bases and J 2 bases, leaving 11 bases between the germline ends. This CDR3 has 15 amino acids. CDR1 is SGHDT, CDR2 YYEEEE, per germline. CDR3 coding DNA: TGTGCCAGCAGTGTCCAGGGAACTGGGGCCAACGTCCTGACTTTC. Encoded protein: CASSVQGTGANVLTF.

The genes are TRBV14 and TRBJ2-2; D remains ambiguous. The CDR3 contains 15 residues. V was cut by 2 bases and J by 1 base, with 8 bases left in between. Germline-derived CDR1 and CDR2 are SGHDN and FVKESK. The CDR3 DNA sequence: TGTGCCAGCAGCCAATTTGGGCGGAACACCGGGGAGCTGTTTTTT. It translates to CASSQFGRNTGELFF.

In this sample, this clone turned up once. This chain uses TRBV5-5 with TRBJ2-7, with D tentatively TRBD1 (6 bases). From germline, CDR1 is SGHKS and CDR2 YYEKEE (reference sequence). There are 11 residues in the CDR3. With 4 bases removed from V and 12 bases from J, the gap between germline ends came to 14 bases. The CDR3 is CASSQDSRVYF. CDR3 nucleotides: TGTGCCAGCAGCCAGGACAGCCGCGTGTACTTC. Full variable domain (remainder filled in from reference TRBV5-5 and TRBJ2-7): DAGVTQSPTHLIKTRGQQVTLRCSPISGHKSVSWYQQVLGQGPQFIFQYYEKEERGRGNFPDRFSARQFPNYSSELNVNALLLGDSALYLCASSQDSRVYFGPGTRLTVT.

V is TRBV6-5 and J is TRBJ1-4; 7 nucleotides match TRBD1. There are 14 residues in the CDR3. Looked up from germline, CDR1 is MNHEY and CDR2 is SVGAGI. Trimming cost V 6 bases and J 4 bases; bases outside gene matches: 5. The CDR3 reads CASRSTGHNEKLFF. For the CDR3, the DNA is TGTGCCAGCAGATCGACAGGGCATAATGAAAAACTGTTTTTT.

V usage is TRBV6-1 and J usage is TRBJ1-4; 7 bases are shared with TRBD1. The ends lost 4 bases at V and 8 bases at J; junction bases unmatched: 10. CDR1 is MNHNS, CDR2 SASEGT, per germline. The CDR3 is 15 residues long. The CDR3 DNA reads TGTGCCAGCAGTGTCGTTAGGGGGCTTGAGGAAAAACTGTTTTTT. Protein sequence: CASSVVRGLEEKLFF.

V and J are TRBV7-7 and TRBJ1-2; possible D gene TRBD1, 6 bases. CDR3 length equals 16 residues. The germline CDR1 and CDR2 sequences are SSHAT and FNYEAQ (reference sequence). The V end was cut by 5 bases, the J end by 0 bases, with 16 bases between. CDR3 region: CASSKDREGPNYGYTF. CDR3 sequence (DNA): TGTGCCAGCAGCAAGGACAGAGAGGGCCCTAACTATGGCTACACCTTC.

In its sample, this clone was seen a few times. The rearrangement joins TRBV7-6 to TRBJ1-4, with a weak D call TRBD1 (5 bases). The CDR3 runs 15 residues. The V end lost 5 bases, the J end lost 6 bases, and 16 bases lay between the germline ends. Germline CDR1 and CDR2: SGHVS and FNYEAQ. The CDR3: CASSRGLGNHEKLFF. The DNA of the CDR3 is TGTGCCAGCAGCAGGGGATTGGGGAATCATGAAAAACTGTTTTTT.

In nucleotides, the CDR3 is TGTGCCAGCCCACTCCCCCCCGGGACAGGGGTCGGGGGCTACACCTTC. Translation gives CASPLPPGTGVGGYTF. V usage is TRBV2 and J usage is TRBJ1-2; 10 bases are shared with TRBD1. The CDR3 length is 16 residues. The V and J ends lost 8 bases and 8 bases, in that order; junction bases with no gene match: 17. Germline CDR1 is SNHLY and CDR2 is FYNNEI.

V and J are TRBV5-1 and TRBJ2-5; D is possibly TRBD2 (6 bases). The J call is uncertain, as TRBJ2-7 better fits the DNA end. Germline V gives CDR1 SGHRS, CDR2 YFSETQ. The CDR3 totals 13 residues. The CDR3 DNA follows: TGCGCCAGCCAGGAGGGGAGCTCCTACGAGCAGTACTTC. The encoded protein is CASQEGSSYEQYF.

The chain recombines TRBV9 with TRBJ2-4; tentatively, D is TRBD1 (6 bases). CDR1 is SGDLS, CDR2 YYNGEE, per germline. Trimming removed 3 bases from V and 5 bases from J, with 15 bases in between. The CDR3 is 15 residues long. The CDR3 bases are TGTGCCAGCAGCGAAACCTGGGGGCCTGAAAACATTCAGTACTTC. Translated, it gives CASSETWGPENIQYF.

V and J are TRBV13 and TRBJ2-7; unclear D gene. The CDR3 sequence is 13 residues long. The germline V gene encodes CDR1 PRHDT and CDR2 FYEKMQ (reference sequence). Deletions cut 5 bases from V and 2 bases from J, with 10 bases between. The CDR3 spells CASSIGGTYEQYF. The CDR3 DNA reads as TGTGCCAGCAGCATTGGCGGCACCTACGAGCAGTACTTC. Complete variable domain (other parts from reference TRBV13 and TRBJ2-7): AAGVIQSPRHLIKEKRETATLKCYPIPRHDTVYWYQQGPGQDPQFLISFYEKMQSDKGSIPDRFSAQQFSDYHSELNMSSLELGDSALYFCASSIGGTYEQYFGPGTRLTVT.

The sample holds a few counts of this clone. This sequence joins TRBV7-2 and TRBJ2-2; D is unresolved. CDR3 length equals 16 residues. In germline, CDR1 is SGHTA, CDR2 FQGNSA. V dropped 2 bases and J dropped 3 bases, with 13 bases sitting between them. The CDR3 region is CASSLLAGSHTGELFF. The DNA for the CDR3 is TGTGCCAGCAGCTTATTGGCCGGGTCCCACACCGGGGAGCTGTTTTTT.

The V and J genes are TRBV19 and TRBJ2-7, with D perhaps matching TRBD1 (6 bases). The germline V gene encodes CDR1 LNHDA and CDR2 SQIVND (reference sequence). The CDR3 loop spans 15 amino acids. Trimming shortened V by 3 bases and J by 0 bases, and 12 bases separated the two germline ends. CDR3 region: CASSMTWDTSYEQYF. The CDR3 region has the DNA TGTGCCAGTAGTATGACGTGGGACACCTCCTACGAGCAGTACTTC.